This TCR beta chain was obtained from a study of immune evolution from preneoplasia to lung adenocarcinoma. Overall study findings and caveats: Compared with EGFR-mutant or double wild-type lesions, KRAS-mutant nodules were more clonal.

As for this clone: The antigen remains undetermined.

Germline CDR1 is SGHNT and CDR2 is YYREEE (reference sequence). Germline trimming cut 4 bases from V and 4 bases from J; bases unmatched to any gene: 6. The CDR3 is 14 residues long. The repertoire was sequenced with immunoSEQ multiplex PCR; TCRdb's copy has only in-frame clones and lacks some. The sample yields some 9,200 clones, roughly 73% seen once. Patient tissue came from resections in Japan or China, 2014–2017. Histologic diagnosis was independently verified by two lung pathologists. The specimen was FFPE lung adenocarcinoma in situ tissue. This chain links TRBV5-4 with TRBJ2-7, with TRBD1 identical over 9 bases. The sequence derives from an older person with lung adenocarcinoma. The CDR3 spells CASSIQGAVYEQYF. The CDR3 DNA sequence: TGTGCCAGCAGCATACAGGGGGCGGTGTACGAGCAGTACTTC.